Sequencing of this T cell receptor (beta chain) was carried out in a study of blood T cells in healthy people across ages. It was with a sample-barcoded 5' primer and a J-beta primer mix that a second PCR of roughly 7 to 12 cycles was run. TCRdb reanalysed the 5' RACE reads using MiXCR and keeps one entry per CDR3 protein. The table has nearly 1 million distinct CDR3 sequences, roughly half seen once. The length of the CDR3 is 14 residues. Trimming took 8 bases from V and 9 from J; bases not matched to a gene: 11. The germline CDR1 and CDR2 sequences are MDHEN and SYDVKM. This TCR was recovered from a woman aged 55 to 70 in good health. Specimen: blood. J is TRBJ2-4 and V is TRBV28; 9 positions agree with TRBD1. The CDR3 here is CASGHRGPFPIQYF. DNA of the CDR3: TGTGCCAGCGGGCACAGGGGGCCTTTCCCCATTCAGTACTTC.